One T cell receptor (beta chain) is described in this entry. Libraries were prepared by immunoSEQ multiplex PCR; TCRdb keeps only in-frame clonotypes and omits some of them. The sample includes about 2.1 million clones, just over 90% of them seen just once. Naive CD8 cells, CD45RO-negative and positively selected for CCR7, excluded terminally differentiated effector memory CD45RA+ cells. Germline CDR1 and CDR2: SGHRS and YFSETQ. V was clipped by 4 bases and J by 4 bases, with 11 bases between them. CDR3 length: 13 residues. This specimen belongs to a study of shared clonotypes between healthy human individuals.

The specimen was naive CD8+ T cells from PBMCs. The sequence derives from a man between 18 and 29 years old in good health. Some clones in this sample may be carry-over from other donors' samples. The J gene is TRBJ1-2, the V gene TRBV5-1; D unresolved. The CDR3 protein is CASSLGRTYGYTF. DNA for the CDR3: TGCGCCAGCAGCCTAGGACGGACCTATGGCTACACCTTC. Full variable domain (missing parts from reference TRBV5-1 and TRBJ1-2): KAGVTQTPRYLIKTRGQQVTLSCSPISGHRSVSWYQQTPGQGLQFLFEYFSETQRNKGNFPGRFSGRQFSNSRSEMNVSTLELGDSALYLCASSLGRTYGYTFGSGTRLTVV.